This T cell receptor (beta chain) was documented in a study of control samples from healthy donors and cancer patients. Assay used: immunoSEQ multiplex PCR; TCRdb lists only in-frame clones, some missing. Among hundreds of thousands of clones, about nine tenths were seen once, and the ten largest hold around 6.4%. The CDR3 spans 20 residues. CDR1 is MNHEY, CDR2 SMNVEV, per germline (reference sequence). J gave up 5 bases and V 5 bases, and 20 bases lay outside the gene matches. The sequenced material came from PBMCs. This receptor was obtained from a man between 35 and 55 years old with head and neck cancer. The chain combines TRBV27 with TRBJ2-5; TRBD2 aligns across 13 bases. This CDR3 reads CASSTRDRTSGRSGWETQYF. CDR3 sequence (DNA): TGTGCCAGCAGTACCAGGGACAGGACTAGCGGGAGATCAGGGTGGGAGACCCAGTACTTC.